This T cell receptor (beta chain) came from a study of T cells in Graves' hyperthyroidism and ophthalmopathy. RNA transcripts yielded amplified TCR beta CDR3 regions. First-round RT-PCR targeting the TCR CDR3 was performed with the HTBI primer set. Using its own MiXCR run on the multiplex PCR reads, TCRdb lists one record per CDR3 protein. This table holds about 420,000 distinct CDR3 sequences, roughly 15% found once. The germline CDR1 and CDR2 sequences are SGDLS and YYNGEE. The CDR3 runs to 13 residues. Trimming stripped 0 bases from V and 2 bases from J, with 4 bases between. The TCR originated in a woman under 30 with Graves' hyperthyroidism. The chain couples TRBV9 to TRBJ2-3; no reliable D call. Sequencing was carried out using blood. The CDR3: CASSVVYTDTQYF. The CDR3 DNA is TGTGCCAGCAGCGTAGTCTACACAGATACGCAGTATTTT.